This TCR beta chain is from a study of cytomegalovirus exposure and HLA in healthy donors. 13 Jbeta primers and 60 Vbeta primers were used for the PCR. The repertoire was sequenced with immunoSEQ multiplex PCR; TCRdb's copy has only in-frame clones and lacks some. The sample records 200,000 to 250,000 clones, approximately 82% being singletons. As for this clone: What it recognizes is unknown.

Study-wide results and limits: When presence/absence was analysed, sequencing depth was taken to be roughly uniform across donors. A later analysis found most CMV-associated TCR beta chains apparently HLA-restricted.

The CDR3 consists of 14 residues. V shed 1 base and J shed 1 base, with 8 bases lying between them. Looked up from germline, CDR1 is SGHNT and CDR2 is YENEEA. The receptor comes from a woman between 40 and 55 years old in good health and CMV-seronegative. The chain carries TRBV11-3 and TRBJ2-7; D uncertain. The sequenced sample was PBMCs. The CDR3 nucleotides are TGTGCCAGCAGCTTAGGAGGCACTTCCTACGAGCAGTACTTC. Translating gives CASSLGGTSYEQYF.